These 23 T cell receptor beta chains were all obtained from the same sample, sequenced in a study of blood T cell repertoires in COVID-19. Generated by immunoSEQ multiplex PCR, the TCRdb table keeps only in-frame clones and is missing some. The repertoire holds 140,000 to 150,000 clones, with over 85% as singletons. Source material: peripheral blood. The receptors come from a human donor in a cohort sampled during active COVID-19.

The genes are TRBV6-4 and TRBJ1-1; D may be TRBD1 (5 bases). The V and J ends lost 4 bases and 5 bases respectively, with 11 bases between them. CDR3 size: 13 residues. CDR1 and CDR2 (germline): MRHNA, SNTAGT. The CDR3 reads CASSVGGGTEAFF. The CDR3 DNA follows: TGTGCCAGCAGTGTGGGGGGTGGTACTGAAGCTTTCTTT.

The chain recombines TRBV18 with TRBJ1-1, with a possible D match to TRBD1 (5 bases). The V end lost 3 bases, the J end lost 0 bases, and 14 bases lay between the germline ends. The germline V gene has CDR1 KGHSH and CDR2 LQKENI. This CDR3 contains 16 residues. The CDR3 spells CASSPVQGDMNTEAFF. The CDR3 bases are TGTGCCAGCTCACCGGTTCAGGGTGACATGAACACTGAAGCTTTCTTT.

J is TRBJ2-2 and V is TRBV2; D may be TRBD1 (6 bases). V was shortened by 10 bases and J by 7 bases, with 22 bases between the two germline ends. CDR1 and CDR2 from the germline V gene are SNHLY and FYNNEI. This CDR3 is 15 amino acids long. CDR3 in DNA: TGTGCCACCGGTCTGAGCAGGGGAGAGGGCGGGGAGCTGTTTTTT. Its protein is CATGLSRGEGGELFF. Together with reference TRBV2 and TRBJ2-2, the CDR3 gives the full variable domain: EPEVTQTPSHQVTQMGQEVILRCVPISNHLYFYWYRQILGQKVEFLVSFYNNEISEKSEIFDDQFSVERPDGSNFTLKIRSTKLEDSAMYFCATGLSRGEGGELFFGEGSRLTVL.

The rearrangement joins TRBV19 to TRBJ2-7, with TRBD2 identical over 9 bases. The trim removed 6 bases at V and 6 bases at J, leaving 12 bases unmatched. The CDR3 is 15 residues long. Germline V gives CDR1 LNHDA, CDR2 SQIVND (reference sequence). CDR3 bases: TGTGCCAGTAGCACCCACCGCGGGGGGGTTCGCGAGCAGTACTTC. It yields the protein CASSTHRGGVREQYF.

CDR3 in amino acids: CSVEDEFYYGYTF. The CDR3 bases are TGCAGCGTTGAAGACGAGTTCTACTATGGCTACACCTTC. V usage is TRBV29-1 and J usage is TRBJ1-2; D is uncertain. This CDR3 is 13 amino acids long. The V end was cut by 0 bases, the J end by 3 bases, with 8 bases between. Germline loops: CDR1 SQVTM, CDR2 ANQGSEA.

The gene calls are TRBV6-1 and TRBJ2-3, with D possibly being TRBD2 (6 bases). From germline, CDR1 is MNHNS and CDR2 SASEGT. The CDR3 runs 16 residues. The ends were cut back, 0 bases at V and 5 bases at J, with 15 bases in the middle. The chain's CDR3 is CASSEALRGKGDTQYF. Written as DNA, the CDR3 is TGTGCCAGCAGTGAAGCCCTGCGGGGTAAAGGAGATACGCAGTATTTT.

This chain uses TRBV7-6 with TRBJ2-3; D perhaps matches TRBD1 (5 bases). The V gene lost 3 bases and the J gene lost 3 bases, with 13 bases spanning the gap. The CDR3 extends over 15 amino acids. Germline assignment: CDR1 SGHVS and CDR2 FNYEAQ. This CDR3 reads CASSLVLGRTDTQYF. The CDR3, as DNA: TGTGCCAGCAGCTTGGTCCTGGGGCGGACAGATACGCAGTATTTT. The complete variable domain, with remaining parts taken from reference TRBV7-6 and TRBJ2-3, reads GAGVSQSPRYKVTKRGQDVALRCDPISGHVSLYWYRQALGQGPEFLTYFNYEAQQDKSGLPNDRFSAERPEGSISTLTIQRTEQRDSAMYRCASSLVLGRTDTQYFGPGTRLTVL.

The chain uses TRBV5-1 and TRBJ1-2; tentative D call: TRBD1 (5 bases). Trimming shortened V by 1 base and J by 4 bases, and 14 bases separated the two germline ends. Germline CDR1 is SGHRS and CDR2 is YFSETQ. The CDR3 length is 15 residues. The CDR3 protein is CASSLRLGGIYGYTF. In DNA form, the CDR3 reads TGCGCCAGCAGCTTGAGATTGGGGGGAATCTATGGCTACACCTTC. Full variable domain (remainder filled in from reference TRBV5-1 and TRBJ1-2): KAGVTQTPRYLIKTRGQQVTLSCSPISGHRSVSWYQQTPGQGLQFLFEYFSETQRNKGNFPGRFSGRQFSNSRSEMNVSTLELGDSALYLCASSLRLGGIYGYTFGSGTRLTVV.

The chain employs TRBV29-1 and TRBJ2-7; 8 bases line up with TRBD1. The junction had 1 base not matched to a gene; V was cut back by 6 bases and J by 3 bases. Germline CDR1 reads SQVTM; CDR2 reads ANQGSEA. The CDR3 spans 11 residues. CDR3 coding DNA: TGCAGCGTGACAGGGGACTACGAGCAGTACTTC. It translates to CSVTGDYEQYF.

V usage is TRBV2 and J usage is TRBJ1-6; maybe TRBD1 (5 bases). Trimming left V 6 bases short and J 9 bases short, with 6 bases between. Germline-derived CDR1 and CDR2 are SNHLY and FYNNEI. The CDR3 loop spans 11 amino acids. As DNA, the CDR3 is TGTGCCAGCAGGGGGGGTTCACCCCTCCACTTT. Encoded protein: CASRGGSPLHF.

The chain recombines TRBV6-5 with TRBJ1-4, with D maybe TRBD1 (5 bases). Trimming pared 8 bases from V and 7 bases from J, leaving 14 bases between. The length of the CDR3 is 13 residues. CDR1 MNHEY and CDR2 SVGAGI come from the germline V gene. The CDR3 sequence: CASFSREGEKLFF. The CDR3 nucleotides read TGTGCCAGCTTTTCCAGGGAGGGTGAAAAACTGTTTTTT.

The rearrangement links TRBV5-1 to TRBJ2-1; D is ambiguous. Germline V gives CDR1 SGHRS, CDR2 YFSETQ. The CDR3 contains 14 residues. Trimming took off 3 bases at V and 0 bases at J, with 7 bases between the two ends. DNA for the CDR3: TGCGCCAGCAGCTCTGGAGACTCCTACAATGAGCAGTTCTTC. Translating gives CASSSGDSYNEQFF. The full variable domain, its missing parts supplied by reference TRBV5-1 and TRBJ2-1, is KAGVTQTPRYLIKTRGQQVTLSCSPISGHRSVSWYQQTPGQGLQFLFEYFSETQRNKGNFPGRFSGRQFSNSRSEMNVSTLELGDSALYLCASSSGDSYNEQFFGPGTRLTVL.

V gene TRBV7-2 combines with J gene TRBJ1-2; TRBD1 matches 9 bases. CDR1 is SGHTA and CDR2 is FQGNSA in the germline V gene. V gave up 1 base and J gave up 6 bases; unmatched junction bases: 9. The CDR3 has 16 residues. CDR3 DNA sequence: TGTGCCAGCAGCTTAGTGATAGGGGACAGGGTTCATGGCTACACCTTC. It translates to CASSLVIGDRVHGYTF. The full variable domain, with the rest looked up from reference TRBV7-2 and TRBJ1-2, is GAGVSQSPSNKVTEKGKDVELRCDPISGHTALYWYRQSLGQGLEFLIYFQGNSAPDKSGLPSDRFSAERTGGSVSTLTIQRTQQEDSAVYLCASSLVIGDRVHGYTFGSGTRLTVV.

The J gene is TRBJ1-5, the V gene TRBV30; the D gene is possibly TRBD1 (6 bases). V gave up 2 bases and J gave up 8 bases, with 13 bases separating them. Germline CDR1 and CDR2: GTSNPN and SVGIG (reference sequence). CDR3 length equals 13 residues. CDR3 residues: CAWSRQGKEPQHF. The CDR3 DNA reads TGTGCCTGGAGTCGGCAGGGGAAAGAGCCCCAGCATTTT.

This chain joins TRBV19 and TRBJ2-7, with 8 bases fitting TRBD2. Trimming cost V 4 bases and J 0 bases; bases outside gene matches: 2. Looked up from germline, CDR1 is LNHDA and CDR2 is SQIVND (reference sequence). This CDR3 is built from 14 residues. This CDR3 is CASSSGGNSYEQYF. As DNA, the CDR3 is TGTGCCAGTAGTAGCGGGGGGAACTCCTACGAGCAGTACTTC. The full variable domain, with the rest looked up from reference TRBV19 and TRBJ2-7, is DGGITQSPKYLFRKEGQNVTLSCEQNLNHDAMYWYRQDPGQGLRLIYYSQIVNDFQKGDIAEGYSVSREKKESFPLTVTSAQKNPTAFYLCASSSGGNSYEQYFGPGTRLTVT.

The rearrangement links TRBV13 to TRBJ1-1; the match to TRBD1 covers 9 bases. From germline, CDR1 is PRHDT and CDR2 FYEKMQ (reference sequence). The V gene end was trimmed by 5 bases and the J gene end by 0 bases; junction bases not matched to a gene: 7. This CDR3 has 16 amino acids. The CDR3 DNA reads as TGTGCCAGCAGCGGAGGGACAGGGTTCATGAACACTGAAGCTTTCTTT. As protein: CASSGGTGFMNTEAFF.

This clone was seen only a few times. The chain uses TRBV18 and TRBJ1-6; TRBD1 might be the D (5 bases). V shed 1 base and J shed 4 bases, with 14 bases lying between them. Germline loops: CDR1 KGHSH, CDR2 LQKENI. The CDR3 is made up of 17 amino acids. CDR3 amino acids: CASSPQTQQDYNSPLHF. CDR3 DNA sequence: TGTGCCAGCTCACCACAGACCCAACAGGATTATAATTCACCCCTCCACTTT.

The chain has TRBV9 and TRBJ2-7; D uncertain. The CDR3 has 14 residues. V was shortened by 1 base and J by 0 bases, with 8 bases between the two germline ends. CDR1 is SGDLS, CDR2 YYNGEE, per germline. The CDR3, as DNA: TGTGCCAGCAGCGTAACCCAGATCTCCTACGAGCAGTACTTC. Its protein is CASSVTQISYEQYF.

This clone has more than one count but fewer than ten. This chain links TRBV27 with TRBJ1-5; 10 bases fit TRBD1. The CDR3 loop spans 15 amino acids. Germline-derived CDR1 and CDR2 are MNHEY and SMNVEV (reference sequence). V shed 3 bases, J shed 9 bases, and the junction held 8 bases outside the gene matches. CDR3 sequence reads: CASSFTGTGDWPQHF. The CDR3 DNA reads TGTGCCAGCAGTTTTACCGGGACAGGGGATTGGCCCCAGCATTTT.

The chain links TRBV18 to TRBJ2-3, with a weak D call TRBD2 (5 bases). V was cut by 0 bases and J by 2 bases, with 9 bases left in between. The CDR3 is 15 amino acids. Germline V CDR1 and CDR2: KGHSH, LQKENI. The CDR3 DNA reads TGTGCCAGCTCACCACCCCTGGGAGACACAGATACGCAGTATTTT. Its protein is CASSPPLGDTDTQYF.

The genes are TRBV4-2 and TRBJ2-3, with 11 bases matching TRBD2. Unmatched junction bases numbered 3, after V lost 2 bases and J lost 2 bases. Germline V lookup: CDR1 LGHNA, CDR2 YNFKEQ. This CDR3 comprises 16 residues. Written as DNA, the CDR3 is TGTGCCAGCAGCCAATTACTAGCGGGGGTCACAGATACGCAGTATTTT. It specifies CASSQLLAGVTDTQYF.

The chain links TRBV30 to TRBJ2-1; TRBD2 matches 13 bases. The V gene's germline CDR1 is GTSNPN and CDR2 SVGIG (reference sequence). Trimming took 4 bases from V and 7 from J; bases not matched to a gene: 7. CDR3 length: 15 amino acids. The CDR3 coding sequence is TGTGCCTGGACCCTGGGACTAGCGGGGTTAAATGAGCAGTTCTTC. Translation gives CAWTLGLAGLNEQFF.

The chain has TRBV2 and TRBJ2-3; 13 nucleotides line up with TRBD2. Germline V lookup: CDR1 SNHLY, CDR2 FYNNEI. V lost 6 bases and J lost 9; bases outside the gene matches: 9. The CDR3 has 15 amino acids. The CDR3 coding sequence is TGTGCCAGCAGGGGGACTAGCGGGGACTTTCAGACGCAGTATTTT. Protein sequence: CASRGTSGDFQTQYF. Based on the CDR3 plus reference TRBV2 and TRBJ2-3, the full variable domain is EPEVTQTPSHQVTQMGQEVILRCVPISNHLYFYWYRQILGQKVEFLVSFYNNEISEKSEIFDDQFSVERPDGSNFTLKIRSTKLEDSAMYFCASRGTSGDFQTQYFGPGTRLTVL.